Listed here are 25 T cell receptor beta chains from one sample, sequenced in a study of neurological immune-mediated disorders. TCRdb fed the 5' RACE reads into MiXCR, producing one record per CDR3 protein. The data contain some 16,000 distinct CDR3 sequences, approximately 8.7% of them seen just once; the ten biggest clones take up 43%. The sequenced sample was CD8+ T cells from blood. The receptors were sampled from a man in his forties or fifties in good health.

This clonotype occurred many times. The rearrangement links TRBV20-1 to TRBJ2-1; 9 nucleotides align to TRBD2. This CDR3 has 18 residues. J was trimmed by 2 bases and V by 6 bases; bases with no gene match: 17. Germline V gene sequence: CDR1 DFQATT, CDR2 SNEGSKA (reference sequence). CDR3 bases: TGCAGTGCGAAGCTGGGTAGCGGGAGATGGGACCCCTACAATGAGCAGTTCTTC. This gives the protein CSAKLGSGRWDPYNEQFF.

The chain has TRBV5-1 and TRBJ2-1, with D possibly TRBD2 on 5 matching bases. CDR3 length equals 12 residues. Germline lookup yields CDR1 SGHRS and CDR2 YFSETQ. V lost 4 bases, J lost 5 bases, and 7 bases lay in between. The DNA of the CDR3 is TGCGCCAGCAGCCCGACTAACAATGAGCAGTTCTTC. Its protein product is CASSPTNNEQFF.

The V call is TRBV20-1, the J call TRBJ2-1, with D unclear. Germline values: CDR1 DFQATT, CDR2 SNEGSKA (reference sequence). The CDR3 contains 12 residues. The V end lost 7 bases, the J end lost 6 bases, and 13 bases lay between the germline ends. The CDR3 is CSVIVHGNEQFF. CDR3 nucleotides: TGCAGTGTTATTGTACATGGCAATGAGCAGTTCTTC.

This sequence joins TRBV7-9 and TRBJ2-1; 14 positions agree with TRBD2. This CDR3 is 19 amino acids long. After removal of 4 bases from V and 0 bases from J, the junction contained 8 bases not matched to a gene. Looked up from germline, CDR1 is SEHNR and CDR2 is FQNEAQ (reference sequence). The CDR3 DNA follows: TGTGCCAGCAGCTCCCTGGGACTAGCGGGGGAGAGCTCCTACAATGAGCAGTTCTTC. Its translation: CASSSLGLAGESSYNEQFF.

The sample holds many counts of this clonotype. The CDR3 reads CTVRAPNTGELFF. The CDR3 nucleotides are TGCACCGTTCGAGCACCCAACACCGGGGAGCTGTTTTTT. The V and J genes are TRBV20-1 and TRBJ2-2; D ambiguous. Per germline, CDR1 DFQATT and CDR2 SNEGSKA (reference sequence). The CDR3 consists of 13 residues.

This clonotype was counted at least ten times. The chain carries TRBV24-1 and TRBJ2-2; possibly TRBD2 for D (6 bases). The CDR3 totals 18 residues. The V and J ends lost 4 bases and 0 bases respectively, with 17 bases between them. CDR1 and CDR2 from the germline V gene are KGHDR and SFDVKD. The CDR3 nucleotides read TGTGCCACCAGTGACTTGACGGACTACCCCGCGAACACCGGGGAGCTGTTTTTT. It codes for CATSDLTDYPANTGELFF.

This clonotype was counted many times. The rearrangement links TRBV12-3 or TRBV12-4 to TRBJ1-2; tentatively, D is TRBD1 (6 bases). This CDR3 is built from 15 residues. V was shortened by 5 bases and J by 1 base, with 14 bases between the two germline ends. CDR3 in amino acids: CASSPGGGGNYGYTF. CDR3 coding DNA: TGTGCCAGCAGTCCAGGCGGGGGCGGTAACTATGGCTACACCTTC.

This clonotype was detected ten times or more. This sequence joins TRBV28 and TRBJ1-3; D unresolved. The CDR3 has 18 residues. The V gene's germline CDR1 is MDHEN and CDR2 SYDVKM. V shed 7 bases and J shed 2 bases, with 24 bases lying between them. CDR3 sequence reads: CASTSLAPSMAAGNTIYF. CDR3 in DNA: TGTGCCAGCACCAGCCTCGCCCCGTCAATGGCGGCTGGAAACACCATATATTTT.

This clonotype was seen ten or more times. CDR3 region: CSARGLAEAYEQYF. The CDR3 region has the DNA TGCAGTGCTAGGGGACTAGCGGAGGCCTACGAGCAGTACTTC. The chain recombines TRBV20-1 with TRBJ2-7; 11 positions match TRBD2. Looked up from germline, CDR1 is DFQATT and CDR2 is SNEGSKA (reference sequence). J was trimmed by 2 bases and V by 3 bases; bases with no gene match: 3. The CDR3 consists of 14 residues.

In this sample, this clonotype turned up many times. The chain has TRBV6-5 and TRBJ1-5; D possibly corresponds to TRBD1 (5 bases). CDR3 length: 13 amino acids. Per the germline V gene, CDR1 is MNHEY and CDR2 is SVGAGI. V was trimmed by 9 bases and J by 7 bases, leaving 16 bases between them. The CDR3 protein is CASSGTVGQPQHF. The CDR3 DNA reads TGTGCCAGTTCCGGGACCGTCGGGCAGCCCCAGCATTTT.

Ten or more counts support this clonotype. The gene calls are TRBV4-1 and TRBJ2-7; D uncertain. This CDR3 spans 15 amino acids. V lost 0 bases to trimming and J lost 2 bases, with 11 bases between them. Germline-derived CDR1 and CDR2 are MGHRA and YSYEKL. CDR3 in amino acids: CASSQDWSPTYEQYF. The CDR3 nucleotides are TGCGCCAGCAGCCAAGATTGGAGCCCCACCTACGAGCAGTACTTC.

This clonotype came up many times. The chain links TRBV9 to TRBJ2-7; 10 bases line up with TRBD1. Trimming removed 2 bases from V and 1 base from J; junction bases left unmatched: 3. The CDR3 is made up of 15 amino acids. Germline V gene lookup returns CDR1 SGDLS and CDR2 YYNGEE. In DNA form, the CDR3 reads TGTGCCAGCAGCGTCGGGGGACAGGGGTCCTACGAGCAGTACTTC. This codes for CASSVGGQGSYEQYF.

This clonotype was seen repeatedly, ten times or more. The chain links TRBV4-3 to TRBJ2-1; TRBD2 matches at 8 bases. The germline CDR1 and CDR2 sequences are LGHNA and YSLEER. The J segment lost 7 bases and the V segment lost 0 bases, leaving 5 bases of the junction unmatched. The length of the CDR3 is 15 residues. CDR3 sequence: CASSQETGGWNEQFF. In DNA form, the CDR3 reads TGCGCCAGCAGCCAAGAAACGGGGGGGTGGAATGAGCAGTTCTTC.

This clonotype has only a few counts. The rearrangement links TRBV5-1 to TRBJ2-1, with 7 bases fitting TRBD2. V shed 0 bases and J 4 bases; nucleotides not matched to a gene: 4. The CDR3 consists of 15 residues. The germline CDR1 and CDR2 sequences are SGHRS and YFSETQ. For the CDR3, the DNA is TGCGCCAGCAGCTTGGCCAGCGGGGATTACAATGAGCAGTTCTTC. Translated: CASSLASGDYNEQFF.

This chain links TRBV10-3 with TRBJ2-3; D is unclear. With 6 bases removed from V and 9 bases from J, the gap between germline ends came to 25 bases. The CDR3 extends over 16 amino acids. Germline V gene lookup returns CDR1 ENHRY and CDR2 SYGVKD. This CDR3 reads CAISEPGRKRRETQYF. As DNA, the CDR3 is TGTGCCATCAGCGAGCCGGGCCGGAAAAGGAGAGAGACGCAGTATTTT.

This clonotype was seen at least ten times. The chain uses TRBV4-3 and TRBJ2-5, with D possibly being TRBD2 (5 bases). The V and J ends lost 0 bases and 8 bases respectively, with 16 bases between them. This CDR3 contains 15 residues. In germline, CDR1 is LGHNA, CDR2 YSLEER. CDR3 residues: CASSQESGSRSTQYF. CDR3 bases: TGCGCCAGCAGCCAAGAGTCGGGGAGTAGATCAACCCAGTACTTC.

Many counts were recorded for this clonotype. The CDR3 sequence is CSARFDDRQNTGELFF. CDR3 nucleotide sequence: TGCAGTGCTAGATTTGACGATCGCCAGAACACCGGGGAGCTGTTTTTT. The chain joins TRBV20-1 to TRBJ2-2; no clear D. The CDR3 spans 16 residues. In germline, CDR1 is DFQATT, CDR2 SNEGSKA (reference sequence). Trimming took off 2 bases at V and 1 base at J, with 14 bases between the two ends.

Only one count was recorded for this clonotype. J is TRBJ2-5 and V is TRBV20-1; 14 nucleotides align to TRBD2. Trimming removed 6 bases from V and 7 bases from J; junction bases left unmatched: 16. The CDR3 sequence is 17 residues long. Germline loops: CDR1 DFQATT, CDR2 SNEGSKA (reference sequence). The CDR3 reads CSASETSGGALVATQYF. As DNA, the CDR3 is TGCAGTGCCAGTGAGACTAGCGGGGGGGCCTTGGTGGCGACCCAGTACTTC.

This clonotype was detected many times. The chain is built from TRBV6-1 and TRBJ2-3; tentative D call: TRBD2 (5 bases). The CDR3 contains 14 residues. Germline assignment: CDR1 MNHNS and CDR2 SASEGT. With 3 bases removed from V and 9 bases from J, the gap between germline ends came to 16 bases. Here the CDR3 reads CASSDSDAPGTQYF. DNA of the CDR3: TGTGCCAGCAGTGATAGCGATGCCCCCGGGACGCAGTATTTT.

This clonotype appeared many times. The chain uses TRBV30 and TRBJ2-7; no reliable D call. The V end was cut by 5 bases, the J end by 4 bases, with 12 bases between. Germline CDR1 reads GTSNPN; CDR2 reads SVGIG (reference sequence). There are 12 residues in the CDR3. In DNA form, the CDR3 reads TGTGCCTGGCGAGGACCGATGTACGAGCAGTACTTC. It yields the protein CAWRGPMYEQYF.

This clonotype was counted at least ten times. The rearrangement joins TRBV2 to TRBJ1-5; D is uncertain. Deletions cut 7 bases from V and 2 bases from J, with 12 bases between. The CDR3 consists of 14 residues. CDR1 is SNHLY, CDR2 FYNNEI, per germline. DNA for the CDR3: TGTGCCAGCATACGGGAGCACGGCAATCAGCCCCAGCATTTT. As protein: CASIREHGNQPQHF.

This clonotype was observed many times. The rearrangement joins TRBV4-1 to TRBJ2-1; 11 bases map to TRBD1. The CDR3 loop spans 17 amino acids. Germline trimming cut 1 base from V and 7 bases from J; bases unmatched to any gene: 9. CDR1 is MGHRA, CDR2 YSYEKL, per germline. CDR3 sequence reads: CASSQVTGTGGFNEQFF. The DNA of the CDR3 is TGCGCCAGCAGCCAAGTGACCGGGACAGGGGGTTTTAATGAGCAGTTCTTC.

This clonotype occurred many times. The gene calls are TRBV4-3 and TRBJ1-2; D is uncertain. There are 15 residues in the CDR3. CDR1 LGHNA and CDR2 YSLEER come from the germline V gene. The V end was cut by 0 bases, the J end by 4 bases, with 12 bases between. CDR3 sequence (DNA): TGCGCCAGCAGCCAAGAGATCTCCGGCGGCTATGGCTACACCTTC. This encodes CASSQEISGGYGYTF.

This clonotype was recorded many times. This chain links TRBV7-6 with TRBJ2-7, with D tentatively TRBD1 (5 bases). Germline V lookup: CDR1 SGHVS, CDR2 FNYEAQ. Trimming stripped 0 bases from V and 5 bases from J, with 8 bases between. This CDR3 region has 13 residues. This CDR3 is CASSLAGRDEQYF. The CDR3 nucleotides are TGTGCCAGCAGCTTAGCGGGCAGGGACGAGCAGTACTTC.

This clonotype has at least ten counts. The V call is TRBV7-8, the J call TRBJ2-6; perhaps TRBD1 as D (5 bases). The CDR3 extends over 19 amino acids. Germline V gene sequence: CDR1 SGHVS, CDR2 FQNEAQ. Trimming left V 0 bases short and J 0 bases short, with 15 bases between. CDR3 coding DNA: TGTGCCAGCAGCTTAGCTTTTTATCAGGGTAGCTCTGGGGCCAACGTCCTGACTTTC. Encoded protein: CASSLAFYQGSSGANVLTF.